The 8 T cell receptor beta chains listed next were all sequenced from one sample in a study of regulatory T cells in long-lasting Graves disease. Time point reported: newly diagnosed GD, antithyroid drugs for less than 3 months. The TCR library was made from RNA that had been extracted from PBMCs in TRIzol. The TCR beta library used iRepertoire HTBI primers with Arm-PCR amplification of CDR3. TCRdb processed the multiplex PCR reads anew with MiXCR; each CDR3 protein has one entry. The sample consists of 350,000 to 500,000 distinct CDR3 sequences, about 16% of them appearing once. Separately, the same data were catalogued under a study of T cells in Graves' hyperthyroidism and ophthalmopathy.

The sample consisted of peripheral blood mononuclear cells (PBMCs), taken at new diagnosis, from a patient treated with antithyroid drugs. The receptors shown here come from a woman younger than 30 with Graves disease.

The chain employs TRBV6-1 and TRBJ1-5; 10 bases are a match to TRBD1. Germline V gives CDR1 MNHNS, CDR2 SASEGT. The CDR3 consists of 15 residues. The junction had 8 bases not matched to a gene; V was cut back by 6 bases and J by 6 bases. The CDR3 region has the DNA TGTGCCAGCAGATCCGGACAGGGGGGAGGTCAGCCCCAGCATTTT. Its protein product is CASRSGQGGGQPQHF.

The chain employs TRBV11-3 and TRBJ2-7; 8 nucleotides match TRBD1. Germline V gene data show CDR1 as SGHNT and CDR2 as YENEEA. The CDR3 has 14 residues. V was pared by 0 bases and J by 5 bases, with 3 bases of the junction left unmatched. Here the CDR3 DNA reads TGTGCCAGCAGCTTAGAGACAGGGGAAGACGAGCAGTACTTC. Translating gives CASSLETGEDEQYF.

There are a few counts of this clonotype. CDR3 sequence reads: CSASWAGNQPQHF. In nucleotides, the CDR3 is TGCAGTGCCTCTTGGGCGGGGAATCAGCCCCAGCATTTT. The rearrangement uses TRBV20-1 and TRBJ1-5; D is unresolved. V lost 6 bases and J lost 4, with 13 bases in between. The CDR3 runs 13 residues. The germline CDR1 and CDR2 sequences are DFQATT and SNEGSKA (reference sequence).

This chain connects TRBV5-4 to TRBJ2-7; 7 nucleotides align to TRBD1. The CDR3 totals 16 residues. J was trimmed by 2 bases and V by 5 bases; bases with no gene match: 13. CDR1 SGHNT and CDR2 YYREEE come from the germline V gene (reference sequence). The CDR3 DNA reads as TGTGCCAGCAGTGGATGGTCACTGGACAGGACCTACGAGCAGTACTTC. This translates into CASSGWSLDRTYEQYF.

This clonotype turned up a few times. This sequence may be a read error, since a much larger clone differs from it by one base. A read error is likely, as this CDR3 ends without the conserved phenylalanine or tryptophan. This chain links TRBV28 with TRBJ2-7; 10 bases align to TRBD2. CDR3 length: 15 residues. Trimming at V came to 5 bases and at J to 5 bases, leaving 9 bases not matched to a gene. The germline V gene has CDR1 MDHEN and CDR2 SYDVKM. The CDR3 sequence: CASSETSGRGDEQYL. CDR3 DNA: TGTGCCAGCAGTGAAACGAGCGGGAGGGGCGACGAGCAGTACCTC.

The chain employs TRBV25-1 and TRBJ2-3; 12 nucleotides match TRBD2. Germline loops: CDR1 MGHDK, CDR2 SYGVNS. The CDR3 consists of 18 residues. V shed 3 bases and J 4 bases; nucleotides not matched to a gene: 11. CDR3 sequence reads: CASSDAIRLAGAADTQYF. CDR3 DNA: TGTGCCAGCAGTGACGCTATACGACTAGCGGGAGCCGCAGATACGCAGTATTTT. The variable domain in full, completed from reference TRBV25-1 and TRBJ2-3, reads EADIYQTPRYLVIGTGKKITLECSQTMGHDKMYWYQQDPGMELHLIHYSYGVNSTEKGDLSSESTVSRIRTEHFPLTLESARPSHTSQYLCASSDAIRLAGAADTQYFGPGTRLTVL.

The chain couples TRBV7-3 to TRBJ2-2; 13 bases are a match to TRBD2. Germline CDR1 SGHTA, CDR2 FQGTGA. This CDR3 is built from 19 residues. With 5 bases clipped from V and 0 bases from J, the junction kept 9 bases outside the gene matches. The CDR3 region has the DNA TGTGCCAGCAGCCCGAGAGCCGGGACTAGCGGGACGAACACCGGGGAGCTGTTTTTT. This translates into CASSPRAGTSGTNTGELFF.

This clonotype was observed many times. This chain links TRBV7-9 with TRBJ2-5; no definite D call. Trimming left V 5 bases short and J 3 bases short, with 16 bases between. Germline-derived CDR1 and CDR2 are SEHNR and FQNEAQ (reference sequence). The CDR3 is 15 amino acids. The CDR3 DNA follows: TGTGCCAGCAGCCCACACTTTCCAAGGGAAGAGACCCAGTACTTC. Residues: CASSPHFPREETQYF. The full variable domain, in which reference TRBV7-9 and TRBJ2-5 provide the parts outside the CDR3, is DTGVSQNPRHKITKRGQNVTFRCDPISEHNRLYWYRQTLGQGPEFLTYFQNEAQLEKSRLLSDRFSAERPKGSFSTLEIQRTEQGDSAMYLCASSPHFPREETQYFGPGTRLLVL.